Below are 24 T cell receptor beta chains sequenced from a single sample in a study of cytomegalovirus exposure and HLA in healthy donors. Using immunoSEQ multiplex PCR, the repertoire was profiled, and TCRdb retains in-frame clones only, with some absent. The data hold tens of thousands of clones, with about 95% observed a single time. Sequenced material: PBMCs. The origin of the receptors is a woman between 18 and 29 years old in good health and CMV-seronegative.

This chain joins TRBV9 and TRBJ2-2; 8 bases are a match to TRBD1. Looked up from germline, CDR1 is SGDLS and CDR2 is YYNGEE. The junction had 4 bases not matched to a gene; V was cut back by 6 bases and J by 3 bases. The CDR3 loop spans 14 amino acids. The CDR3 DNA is TGTGCCAGCACAGGGGGCGATGACACCGGGGAGCTGTTTTTT. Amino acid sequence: CASTGGDDTGELFF.

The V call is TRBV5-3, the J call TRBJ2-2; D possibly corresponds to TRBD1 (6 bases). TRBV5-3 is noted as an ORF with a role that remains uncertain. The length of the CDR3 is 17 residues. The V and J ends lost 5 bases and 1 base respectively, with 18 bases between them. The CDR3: CARSKDSGHLNTGELFF. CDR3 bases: TGTGCCAGAAGTAAAGACTCGGGACACCTGAACACCGGGGAGCTGTTTTTT.

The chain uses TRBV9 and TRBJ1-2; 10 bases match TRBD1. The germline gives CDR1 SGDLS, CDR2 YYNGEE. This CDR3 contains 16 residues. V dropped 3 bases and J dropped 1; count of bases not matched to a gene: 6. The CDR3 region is CASSARQGAGNYGYTF. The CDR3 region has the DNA TGTGCCAGCAGCGCACGACAGGGGGCTGGTAACTATGGCTACACCTTC.

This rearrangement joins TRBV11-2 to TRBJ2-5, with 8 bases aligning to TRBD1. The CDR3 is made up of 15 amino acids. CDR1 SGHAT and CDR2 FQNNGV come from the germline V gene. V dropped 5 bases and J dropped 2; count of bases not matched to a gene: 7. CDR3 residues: CASSRDRMSQETQYF. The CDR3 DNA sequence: TGTGCCAGCAGCCGGGACAGGATGAGTCAAGAGACCCAGTACTTC.

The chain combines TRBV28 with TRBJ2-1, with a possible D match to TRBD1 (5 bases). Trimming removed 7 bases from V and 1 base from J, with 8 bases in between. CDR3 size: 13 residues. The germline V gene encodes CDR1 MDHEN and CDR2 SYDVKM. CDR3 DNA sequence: TGTGCCAGCAAGGGGTGGTCCTACAATGAGCAGTTCTTC. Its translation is CASKGWSYNEQFF.

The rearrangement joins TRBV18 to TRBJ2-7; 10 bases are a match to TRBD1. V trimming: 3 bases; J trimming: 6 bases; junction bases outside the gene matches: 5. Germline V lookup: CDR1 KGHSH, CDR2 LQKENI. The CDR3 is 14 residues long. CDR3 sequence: CASSPTGTGAEQYF. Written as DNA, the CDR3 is TGTGCCAGCTCACCGACCGGGACAGGGGCCGAGCAGTACTTC.

DNA for the CDR3: TGTGCCAGCAGTCAACAACGCAATCAGCCCCAGCATTTT. It encodes CASSQQRNQPQHF. This chain uses TRBV27 with TRBJ1-5; D call uncertain. The CDR3 length is 13 residues. Trimming left V 5 bases short and J 2 bases short, with 7 bases between. In germline, CDR1 is MNHEY, CDR2 SMNVEV (reference sequence).

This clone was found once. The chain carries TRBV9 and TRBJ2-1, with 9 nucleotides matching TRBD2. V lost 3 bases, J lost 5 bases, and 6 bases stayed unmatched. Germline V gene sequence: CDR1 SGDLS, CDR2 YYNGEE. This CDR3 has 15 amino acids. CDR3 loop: CASSGGGGQNNEQFF. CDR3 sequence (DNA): TGTGCCAGCAGCGGCGGGGGGGGACAGAACAATGAGCAGTTCTTC. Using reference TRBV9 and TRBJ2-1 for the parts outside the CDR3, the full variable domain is DSGVTQTPKHLITATGQRVTLRCSPRSGDLSVYWYQQSLDQGLQFLIQYYNGEERAKGNILERFSAQQFPDLHSELNLSSLELGDSALYFCASSGGGGQNNEQFFGPGTRLTVL.

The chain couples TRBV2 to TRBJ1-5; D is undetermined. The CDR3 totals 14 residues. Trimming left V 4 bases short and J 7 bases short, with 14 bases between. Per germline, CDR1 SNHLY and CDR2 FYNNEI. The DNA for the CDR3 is TGTGCCAGCAGTGGTTTCGGGGTTGGACAGCCCCAGCATTTT. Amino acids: CASSGFGVGQPQHF.

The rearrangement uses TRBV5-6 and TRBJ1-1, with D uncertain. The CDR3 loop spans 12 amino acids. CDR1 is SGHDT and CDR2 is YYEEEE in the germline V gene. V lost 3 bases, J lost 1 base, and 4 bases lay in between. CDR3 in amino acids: CASSSGNTEAFF. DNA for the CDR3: TGTGCCAGCAGCTCGGGGAACACTGAAGCTTTCTTT.

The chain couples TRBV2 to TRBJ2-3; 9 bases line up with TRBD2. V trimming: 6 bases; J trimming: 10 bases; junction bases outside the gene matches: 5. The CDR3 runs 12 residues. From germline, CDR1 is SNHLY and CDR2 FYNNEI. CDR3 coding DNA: TGTGCCAGCAGACCCCGCGGGGGGGCGCAGTATTTT. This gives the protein CASRPRGGAQYF.

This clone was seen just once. The CDR3 nucleotides are TGTGCCAGCAGCTTAGGACAGGGATCTGGAAACACCATATATTTT. This translates into CASSLGQGSGNTIYF. The chain uses TRBV7-9 and TRBJ1-3, with 7 positions matching TRBD1. Germline V gene sequence: CDR1 SEHNR, CDR2 FQNEAQ (reference sequence). The CDR3 spans 15 residues. The V segment lost 1 base and the J segment 1 base; nucleotides outside the gene matches: 1.

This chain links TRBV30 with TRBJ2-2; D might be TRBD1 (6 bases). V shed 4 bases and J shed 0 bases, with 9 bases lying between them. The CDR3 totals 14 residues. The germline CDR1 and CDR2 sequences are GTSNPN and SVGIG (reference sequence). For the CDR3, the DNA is TGTGCCTGGATAGGGACAACGAACACCGGGGAGCTGTTTTTT. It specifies CAWIGTTNTGELFF.

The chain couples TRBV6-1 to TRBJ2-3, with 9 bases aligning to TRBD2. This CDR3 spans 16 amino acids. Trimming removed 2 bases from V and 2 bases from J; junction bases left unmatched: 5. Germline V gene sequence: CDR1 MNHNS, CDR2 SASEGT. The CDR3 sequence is CASSEILAGPTDTQYF. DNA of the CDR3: TGTGCCAGCAGTGAAATACTAGCGGGCCCCACAGATACGCAGTATTTT.

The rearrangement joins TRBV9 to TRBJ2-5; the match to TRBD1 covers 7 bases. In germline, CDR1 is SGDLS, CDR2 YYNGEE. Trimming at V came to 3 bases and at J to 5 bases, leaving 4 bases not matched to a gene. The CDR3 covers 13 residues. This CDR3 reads CASSGDRRETQYF. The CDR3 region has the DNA TGTGCCAGCAGCGGGGACAGAAGGGAGACCCAGTACTTC.

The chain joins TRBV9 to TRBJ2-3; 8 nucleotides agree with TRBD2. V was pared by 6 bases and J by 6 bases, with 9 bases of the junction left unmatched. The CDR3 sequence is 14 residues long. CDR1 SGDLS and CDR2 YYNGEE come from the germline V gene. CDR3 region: CASTGGGRGDTQYF. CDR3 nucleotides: TGTGCCAGCACCGGCGGGGGGCGGGGGGATACGCAGTATTTT.

CDR3 bases: TGTGCCAGCAGCTCGGACACTAACTACGAGCAGTACTTC. It translates to CASSSDTNYEQYF. The gene calls are TRBV7-3 and TRBJ2-7; tentative D call: TRBD1 (5 bases). The germline V gene encodes CDR1 SGHTA and CDR2 FQGTGA. Trimming removed 4 bases from V and 3 bases from J, with 10 bases in between. The CDR3 loop spans 13 amino acids.

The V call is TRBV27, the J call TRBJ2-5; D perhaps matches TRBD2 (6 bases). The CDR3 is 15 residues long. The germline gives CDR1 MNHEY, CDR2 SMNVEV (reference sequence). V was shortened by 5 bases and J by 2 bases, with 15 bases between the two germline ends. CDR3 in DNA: TGTGCCAGCAGTCCCGGGACTCGCGGGCAAGAGACCCAGTACTTC. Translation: CASSPGTRGQETQYF.

The CDR3, as DNA: TGTGCCAGCAGTTACTTTCCGGGGGATCAGCCCCAGCATTTT. This encodes CASSYFPGDQPQHF. V gene TRBV6-5 combines with J gene TRBJ1-5, with TRBD1 as a possible D gene (5 bases). Germline lookup yields CDR1 MNHEY and CDR2 SVGAGI. This CDR3 contains 14 residues. V dropped 1 base and J dropped 5 bases, with 9 bases sitting between them.

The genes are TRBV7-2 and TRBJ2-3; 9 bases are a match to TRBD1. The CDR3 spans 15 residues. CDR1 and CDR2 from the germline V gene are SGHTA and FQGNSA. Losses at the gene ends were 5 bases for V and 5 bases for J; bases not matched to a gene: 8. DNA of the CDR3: TGTGCCAGCAGCCACCGACAGGGGGGTGGAGATACGCAGTATTTT. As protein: CASSHRQGGGDTQYF.

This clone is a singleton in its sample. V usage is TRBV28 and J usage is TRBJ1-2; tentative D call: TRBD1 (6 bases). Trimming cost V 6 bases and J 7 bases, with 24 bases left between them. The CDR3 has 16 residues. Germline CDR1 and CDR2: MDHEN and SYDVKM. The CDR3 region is CASSISGGAQRGGYTF. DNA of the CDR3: TGTGCCAGCAGCATATCCGGGGGGGCGCAACGAGGTGGCTACACCTTC.

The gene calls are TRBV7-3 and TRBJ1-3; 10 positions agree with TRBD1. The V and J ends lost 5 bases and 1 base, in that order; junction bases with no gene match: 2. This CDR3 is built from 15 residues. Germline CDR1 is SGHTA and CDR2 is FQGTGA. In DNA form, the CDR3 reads TGTGCCAGCAGCCTGGGACAGGGGTCTGGAAACACCATATATTTT. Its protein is CASSLGQGSGNTIYF. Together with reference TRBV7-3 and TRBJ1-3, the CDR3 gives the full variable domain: GAGVSQTPSNKVTEKGKYVELRCDPISGHTALYWYRQSLGQGPEFLIYFQGTGAADDSGLPNDRFFAVRPEGSVSTLKIQRTERGDSAVYLCASSLGQGSGNTIYFGEGSWLTVV.

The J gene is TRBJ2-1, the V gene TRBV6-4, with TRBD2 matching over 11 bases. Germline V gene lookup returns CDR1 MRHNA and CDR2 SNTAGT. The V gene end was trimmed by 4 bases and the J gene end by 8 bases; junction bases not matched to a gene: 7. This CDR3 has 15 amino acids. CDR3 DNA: TGTGCCAGCAGTGGGAGTAGCGGGGGGGCATATGAGCAGTTCTTC. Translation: CASSGSSGGAYEQFF.

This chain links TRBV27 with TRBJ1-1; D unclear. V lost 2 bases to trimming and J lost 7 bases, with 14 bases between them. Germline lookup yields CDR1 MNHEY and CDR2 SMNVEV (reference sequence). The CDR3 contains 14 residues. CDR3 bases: TGTGCCAGCAGTTTAGACGGGTTGCGGATTGAAGCTTTCTTT. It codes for CASSLDGLRIEAFF.